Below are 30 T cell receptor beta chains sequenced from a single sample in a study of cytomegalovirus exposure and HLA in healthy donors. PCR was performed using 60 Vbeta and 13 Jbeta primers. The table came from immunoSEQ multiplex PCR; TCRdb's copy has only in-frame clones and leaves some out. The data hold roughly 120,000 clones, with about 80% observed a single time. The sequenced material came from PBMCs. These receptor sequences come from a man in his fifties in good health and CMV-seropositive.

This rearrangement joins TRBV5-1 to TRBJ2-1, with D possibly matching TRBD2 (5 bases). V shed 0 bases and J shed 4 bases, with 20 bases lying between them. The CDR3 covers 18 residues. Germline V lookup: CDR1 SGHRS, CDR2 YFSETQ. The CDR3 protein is CASSLARLVLARYNEQFF. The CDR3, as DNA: TGCGCCAGCAGCTTGGCTCGGTTAGTCCTAGCTCGGTACAATGAGCAGTTCTTC.

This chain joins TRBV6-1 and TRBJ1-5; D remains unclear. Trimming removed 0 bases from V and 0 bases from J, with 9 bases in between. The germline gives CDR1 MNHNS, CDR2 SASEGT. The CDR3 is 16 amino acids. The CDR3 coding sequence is TGTGCCAGCAGTGAAGCTTCTGCAGTTAGCAATCAGCCCCAGCATTTT. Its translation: CASSEASAVSNQPQHF.

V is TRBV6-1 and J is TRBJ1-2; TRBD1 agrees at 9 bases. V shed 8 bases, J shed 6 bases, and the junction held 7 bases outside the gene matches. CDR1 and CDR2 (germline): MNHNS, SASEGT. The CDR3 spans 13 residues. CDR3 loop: CASDPGQGNGYTF. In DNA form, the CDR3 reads TGTGCCAGCGACCCGGGACAGGGTAATGGCTACACCTTC.

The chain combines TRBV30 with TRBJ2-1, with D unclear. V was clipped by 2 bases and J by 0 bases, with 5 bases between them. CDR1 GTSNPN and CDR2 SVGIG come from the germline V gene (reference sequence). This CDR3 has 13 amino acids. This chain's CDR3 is CAWSKSSYNEQFF. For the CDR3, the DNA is TGTGCCTGGAGTAAGAGCTCCTACAATGAGCAGTTCTTC. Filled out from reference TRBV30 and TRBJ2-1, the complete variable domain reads SQTIHQWPATLVQPVGSPLSLECTVEGTSNPNLYWYRQAAGRGLQLLFYSVGIGQISSEVPQNLSASRPQDRQFILSSKKLLLSDSGFYLCAWSKSSYNEQFFGPGTRLTVL.

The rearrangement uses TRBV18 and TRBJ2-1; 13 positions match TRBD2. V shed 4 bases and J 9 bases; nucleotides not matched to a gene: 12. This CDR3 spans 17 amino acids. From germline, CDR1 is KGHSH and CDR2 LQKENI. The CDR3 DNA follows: TGTGCCAGCTCACAACCGGGACTAGCGGGACCTTTCAGTGAGCAGTTCTTC. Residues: CASSQPGLAGPFSEQFF.

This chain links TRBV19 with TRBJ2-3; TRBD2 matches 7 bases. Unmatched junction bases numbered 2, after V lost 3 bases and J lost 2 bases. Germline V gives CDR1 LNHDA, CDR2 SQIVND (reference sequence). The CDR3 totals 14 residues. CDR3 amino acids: CASSMGLTTDTQYF. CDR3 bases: TGTGCCAGTAGTATGGGACTAACCACAGATACGCAGTATTTT.

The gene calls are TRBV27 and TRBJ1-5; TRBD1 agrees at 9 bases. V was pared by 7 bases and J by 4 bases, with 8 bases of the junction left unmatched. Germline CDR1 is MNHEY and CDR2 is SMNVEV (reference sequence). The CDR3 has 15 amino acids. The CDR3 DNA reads TGTGCCAGCAAATCAACAGGGGGCCTGAATCAGCCCCAGCATTTT. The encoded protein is CASKSTGGLNQPQHF.

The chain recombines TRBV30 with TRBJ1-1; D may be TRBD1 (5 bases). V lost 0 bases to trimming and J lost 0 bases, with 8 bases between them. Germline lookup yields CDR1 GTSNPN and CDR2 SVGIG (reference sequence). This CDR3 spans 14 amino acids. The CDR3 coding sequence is TGTGCCTGGAGTGTGGCAGGGATGAACACTGAAGCTTTCTTT. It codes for CAWSVAGMNTEAFF.

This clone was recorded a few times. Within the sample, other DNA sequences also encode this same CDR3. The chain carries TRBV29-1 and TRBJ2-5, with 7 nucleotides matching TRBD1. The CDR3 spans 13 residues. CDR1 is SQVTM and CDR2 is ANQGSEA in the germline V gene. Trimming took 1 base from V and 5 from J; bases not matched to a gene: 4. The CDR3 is CSVEGQGGETQYF. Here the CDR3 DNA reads TGCAGCGTTGAAGGACAGGGCGGGGAGACCCAGTACTTC.

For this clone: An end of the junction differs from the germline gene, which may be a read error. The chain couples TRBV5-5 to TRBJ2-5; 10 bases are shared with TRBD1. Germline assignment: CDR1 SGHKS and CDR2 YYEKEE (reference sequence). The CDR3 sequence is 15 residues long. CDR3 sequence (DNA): TGTGCCAGCAGTTTGGGGACAGGGGTCCAAGAGACCCAGTACTTC. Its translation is CASSLGTGVQETQYF.

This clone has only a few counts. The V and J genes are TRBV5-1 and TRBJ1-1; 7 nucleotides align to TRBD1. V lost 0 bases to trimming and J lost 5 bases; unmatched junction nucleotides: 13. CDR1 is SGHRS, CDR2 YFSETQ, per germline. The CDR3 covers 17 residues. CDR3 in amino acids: CASSLAVQGGVDTEAFF. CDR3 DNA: TGCGCCAGCAGCTTGGCCGTCCAGGGGGGTGTAGATACTGAAGCTTTCTTT.

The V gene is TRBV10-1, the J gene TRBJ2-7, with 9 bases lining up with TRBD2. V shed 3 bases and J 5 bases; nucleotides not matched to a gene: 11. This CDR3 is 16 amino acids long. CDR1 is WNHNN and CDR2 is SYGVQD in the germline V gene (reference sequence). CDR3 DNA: TGCGCCAGCAGTGACCCTAGCGGGGTACGTCCCAACGAGCAGTACTTC. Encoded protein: CASSDPSGVRPNEQYF.

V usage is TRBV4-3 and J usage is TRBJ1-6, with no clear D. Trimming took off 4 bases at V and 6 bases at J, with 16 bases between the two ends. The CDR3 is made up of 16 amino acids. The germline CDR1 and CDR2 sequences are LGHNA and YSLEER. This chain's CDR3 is CASSPRGGQFNSPLHF. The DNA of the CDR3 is TGCGCCAGCAGCCCCCGGGGTGGGCAATTTAATTCACCCCTCCACTTT.

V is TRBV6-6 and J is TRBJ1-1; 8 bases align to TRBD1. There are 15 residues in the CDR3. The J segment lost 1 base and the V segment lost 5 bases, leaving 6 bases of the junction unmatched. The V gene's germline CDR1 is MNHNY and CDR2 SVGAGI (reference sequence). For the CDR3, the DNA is TGTGCCAGCAGTCCTACGACAGGGGAGAACACTGAAGCTTTCTTT. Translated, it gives CASSPTTGENTEAFF.

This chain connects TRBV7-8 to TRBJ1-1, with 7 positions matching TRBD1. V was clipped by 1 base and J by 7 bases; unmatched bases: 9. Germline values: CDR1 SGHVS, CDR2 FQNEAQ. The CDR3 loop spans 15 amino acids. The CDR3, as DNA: TGTGCCAGCAGCTTAGTGCAGGGGGGCTGGGATGAAGCTTTCTTT. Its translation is CASSLVQGGWDEAFF.

This CDR3 is CASRMTGLNTEAFF. The CDR3 nucleotides read TGTGCCAGTAGGATGACAGGCTTGAACACTGAAGCTTTCTTT. The chain recombines TRBV19 with TRBJ1-1; weak D call: TRBD1 (6 bases). The V gene lost 6 bases and the J gene lost 0 bases, with 11 bases spanning the gap. This CDR3 contains 14 residues. Germline V CDR1 and CDR2: LNHDA, SQIVND (reference sequence).

The CDR3 DNA follows: TGTGCCAGCAGCTCCTCGGGGACTAGCTCGCCCTACAATGAGCAGTTCTTC. As protein: CASSSSGTSSPYNEQFF. The chain recombines TRBV13 with TRBJ2-1; 9 nucleotides match TRBD2. CDR3 length: 17 amino acids. V was pared by 4 bases and J by 2 bases, with 9 bases of the junction left unmatched. In germline, CDR1 is PRHDT, CDR2 FYEKMQ (reference sequence).

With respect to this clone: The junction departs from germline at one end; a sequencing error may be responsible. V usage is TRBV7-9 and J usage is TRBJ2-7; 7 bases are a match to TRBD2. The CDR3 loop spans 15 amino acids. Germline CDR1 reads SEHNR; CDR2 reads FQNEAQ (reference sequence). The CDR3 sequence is CSSSPDGGDTYEQYF. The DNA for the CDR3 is TGTTCCAGCAGCCCAGATGGGGGGGATACCTACGAGCAGTACTTC.

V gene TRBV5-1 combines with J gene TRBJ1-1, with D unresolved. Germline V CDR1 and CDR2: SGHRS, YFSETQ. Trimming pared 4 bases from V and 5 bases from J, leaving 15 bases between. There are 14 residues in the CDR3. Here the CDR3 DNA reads TGCGCCAGCAGCCCAAGAGAGCCGGGGACTGAAGCTTTCTTT. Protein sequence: CASSPREPGTEAFF.

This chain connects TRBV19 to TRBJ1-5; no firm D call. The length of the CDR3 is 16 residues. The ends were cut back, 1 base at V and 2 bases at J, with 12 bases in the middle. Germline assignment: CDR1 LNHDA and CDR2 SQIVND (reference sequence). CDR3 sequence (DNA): TGTGCCAGTAGTATAGGTGGAGGCCCGGGCAATCAGCCCCAGCATTTT. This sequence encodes CASSIGGGPGNQPQHF.

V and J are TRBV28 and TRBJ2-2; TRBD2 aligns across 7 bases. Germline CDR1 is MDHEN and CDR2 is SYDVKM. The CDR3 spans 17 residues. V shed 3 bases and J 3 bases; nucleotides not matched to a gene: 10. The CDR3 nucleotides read TGTGCCAGCAGTTTTTCTCCCGGGGCGGGAGACACCGGGGAGCTGTTTTTT. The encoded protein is CASSFSPGAGDTGELFF.

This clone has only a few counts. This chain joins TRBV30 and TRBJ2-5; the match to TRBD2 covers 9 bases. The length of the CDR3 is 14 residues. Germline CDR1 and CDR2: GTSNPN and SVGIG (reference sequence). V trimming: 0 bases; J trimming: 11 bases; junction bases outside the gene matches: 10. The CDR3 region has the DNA TGTGCCTGGAGTGTGACTAGCGGTTCGTGGGAGCAGTACTTC. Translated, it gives CAWSVTSGSWEQYF.

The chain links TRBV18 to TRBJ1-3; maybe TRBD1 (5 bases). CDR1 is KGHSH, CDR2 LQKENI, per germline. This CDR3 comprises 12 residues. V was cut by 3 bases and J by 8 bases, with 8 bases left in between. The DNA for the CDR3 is TGTGCCAGCTCACCTCAGGGTTACACCATATATTTT. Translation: CASSPQGYTIYF.

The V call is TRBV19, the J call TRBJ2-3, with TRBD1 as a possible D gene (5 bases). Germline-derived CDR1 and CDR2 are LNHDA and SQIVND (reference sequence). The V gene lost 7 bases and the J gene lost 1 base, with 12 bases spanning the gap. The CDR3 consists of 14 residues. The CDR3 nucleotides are TGTGCCAGTATGCTCAGGGCGGGCACAGATACGCAGTATTTT. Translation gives CASMLRAGTDTQYF.

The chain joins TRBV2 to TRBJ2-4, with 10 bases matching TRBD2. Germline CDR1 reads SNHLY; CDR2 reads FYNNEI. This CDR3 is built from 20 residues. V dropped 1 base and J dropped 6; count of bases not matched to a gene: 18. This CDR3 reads CASSEGWASGSLVRGNIQYF. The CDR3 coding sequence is TGTGCCAGCAGTGAAGGGTGGGCTAGCGGGAGCCTCGTGCGAGGAAACATTCAGTACTTC.

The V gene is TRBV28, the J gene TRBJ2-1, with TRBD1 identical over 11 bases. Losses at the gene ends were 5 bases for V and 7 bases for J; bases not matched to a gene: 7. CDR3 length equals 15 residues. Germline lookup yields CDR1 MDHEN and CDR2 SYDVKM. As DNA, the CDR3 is TGTGCCAGCAGTCCCGGGACAGGGGGTAGGAATGAGCAGTTCTTC. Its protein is CASSPGTGGRNEQFF.

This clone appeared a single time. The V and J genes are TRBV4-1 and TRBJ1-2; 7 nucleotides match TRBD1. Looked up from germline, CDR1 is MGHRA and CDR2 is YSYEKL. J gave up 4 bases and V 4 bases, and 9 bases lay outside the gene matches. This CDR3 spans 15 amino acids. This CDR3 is CASSREMGQIYGYTF. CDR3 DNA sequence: TGCGCCAGCAGCCGGGAGATGGGACAGATCTATGGCTACACCTTC.

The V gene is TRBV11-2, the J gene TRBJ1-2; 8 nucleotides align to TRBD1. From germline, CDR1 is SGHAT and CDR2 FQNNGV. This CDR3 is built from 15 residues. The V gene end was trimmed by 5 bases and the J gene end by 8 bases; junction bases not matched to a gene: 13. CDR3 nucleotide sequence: TGTGCCAGCAGCCCTAATTCCGGGACAGGATACGGCTACACCTTC. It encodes CASSPNSGTGYGYTF. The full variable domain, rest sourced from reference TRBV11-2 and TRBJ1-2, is EAGVAQSPRYKIIEKRQSVAFWCNPISGHATLYWYQQILGQGPKLLIQFQNNGVVDDSQLPKDRFSAERLKGVDSTLKIQPAKLEDSAVYLCASSPNSGTGYGYTFGSGTRLTVV.

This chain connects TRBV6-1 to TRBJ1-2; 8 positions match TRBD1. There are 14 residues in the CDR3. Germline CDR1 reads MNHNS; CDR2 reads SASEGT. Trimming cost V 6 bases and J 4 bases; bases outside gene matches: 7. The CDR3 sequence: CASSQDREVYGYTF. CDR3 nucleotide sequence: TGTGCCAGCAGCCAGGACAGGGAGGTCTATGGCTACACCTTC.

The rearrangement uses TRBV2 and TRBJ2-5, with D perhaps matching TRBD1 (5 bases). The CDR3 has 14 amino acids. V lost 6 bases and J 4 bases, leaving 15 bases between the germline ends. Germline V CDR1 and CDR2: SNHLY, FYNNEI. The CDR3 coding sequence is TGTGCCAGCAGCTTGACAGAGTGGCTAGAGACCCAGTACTTC. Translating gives CASSLTEWLETQYF.